The rows below give T cell receptor beta chains drawn from one sample of a study of blood T cells in healthy people across ages. TCRdb re-derived calls from the 5' RACE reads in MiXCR, one entry per CDR3 protein. The sample lists hundreds of thousands of distinct CDR3 sequences, 20% to 25% occurring once. These data also formed part of another study, on T cells of mothers and their children.

The sequenced sample consisted of blood. The source of these receptors is a boy aged 5-17 years in good health. CDR3s include the opening cysteine and the closing phenylalanine or tryptophan. A D gene is named only where the DNA matches it firmly. Clone size is stated in some rows and not others, as once, few, many or a class when expanded.

d_call	clone_size	v_call	j_call	cdr3_aa	cdr3_nt
TRBD2	.	TRBV7-9	TRBJ2-5	CASSPSSGKETQYF	TGTGCCAGCAGCCCCTCTAGCGGGAAAGAGACCCAGTACTTC
TRBD2	.	TRBV24-1	TRBJ2-1	CATSDLGGSSYNEQFF	TGTGCCACCAGTGATTTGGGCGGGAGCTCCTACAATGAGCAGTTCTTC
TRBD2	few	TRBV5-1	TRBJ2-1	CASSWGTSGRSNEQFF	TGCGCCAGCAGCTGGGGGACTAGCGGGAGGTCCAATGAGCAGTTCTTC
.	.	TRBV6-5	TRBJ2-7	CASSSERTHHLEQYF	TGTGCCAGCAGTTCCGAAAGGACACATCACCTTGAGCAGTACTTC
TRBD2	.	TRBV12-3/TRBV12-4	TRBJ2-1	CASRQGAGGSLEGQFF	TGTGCCAGCAGGCAGGGTGCGGGAGGGTCCCTAGAAGGGCAGTTCTTC
.	.	TRBV7-8	TRBJ2-5	CASSSWTADQETQYF	TGTGCCAGCAGCTCCTGGACGGCGGATCAAGAGACCCAGTACTTC
.	few	TRBV6-1	TRBJ1-6	CASNNGQTRGLYNSPLHF	TGTGCCAGCAACAACGGACAGACAAGGGGTCTCTATAATTCACCCCTCCACTTT
TRBD2	few	TRBV28	TRBJ2-7	CASSHAGRGYLQSGYEQYF	TGTGCCAGCAGTCATGCTGGGAGGGGTTACCTACAATCAGGCTACGAGCAGTACTTC
.	.	TRBV20-1	TRBJ1-1	CSASAGLNTEAFF	TGCAGTGCTAGTGCCGGGCTGAACACTGAAGCTTTCTTT
TRBD1	.	TRBV5-5	TRBJ2-3	CASRATGGLSDTQYF	TGTGCCAGCAGAGCGACAGGGGGCTTGTCAGATACGCAGTATTTT
.	.	TRBV12-3/TRBV12-4	TRBJ2-7	CASSLALLEQYF	TGTGCCAGCAGTTTAGCGCTACTTGAGCAGTACTTC
TRBD2	few	TRBV7-2	TRBJ2-7	CASSLGGGGASYEQYF	TGTGCCAGCAGCTTAGGAGGCGGGGGGGCTAGTTACGAGCAGTACTTC
.	once	TRBV2	TRBJ2-5	CATATREETQYF	TGTGCCACCGCAACCAGGGAAGAGACCCAGTACTTC
.	.	TRBV27	TRBJ1-4	CASSPGPGPLNEKLFF	TGTGCCAGCAGTCCCGGACCGGGCCCTCTTAATGAAAAACTGTTTTTT